The source of this T cell receptor beta chain is a study of long-term antiretroviral therapy in people with HIV. Study findings and constraints: Clones expanded before ART dominated the repertoire at all time points.

There were roughly 0.9-11 million cryopreserved PBMC in the samples before DNA extraction. J lost 2 bases, V lost 4 bases, and 13 bases had no gene match. CDR1 and CDR2 from the germline V gene are SNHLY and FYNNEI. The CDR3 length is 17 residues. Points on this clone: No antigen is known for it.

Running of the v3.0 immunoSEQ assay took place at survey level. 40,000-50,000 T-cell genomes per sample were the sequencing target. Using immunoSEQ multiplex PCR, the repertoire was profiled, and TCRdb retains in-frame clones only, with some absent. The table has 15,000 to 20,000 clones, approximately 79% seen once. Sequenced here: unsorted PBMCs, sampled 0.1 years after starting antiretroviral therapy. This clonotype was sampled from a young man with HIV. The genes are TRBV2 and TRBJ1-2; 7 nucleotides match TRBD1. The CDR3 reads CASSVELGTVPNYGYTF. As DNA, the CDR3 is TGTGCCAGCAGTGTAGAATTAGGGACAGTGCCGAACTATGGCTACACCTTC.